Listed below are T cell receptor beta chains from one sample, sequenced in a study of spatial heterogeneity in lung cancer. TCRdb re-called the 5' RACE reads through MiXCR, storing one row per CDR3 protein. This table has about 100,000 distinct CDR3 sequences, approximately 4% appearing once. Sequenced here: lung tumor tissue, sampled at surgery. Source of these receptors: a male donor with early-stage non-small cell lung cancer. Each CDR3 is given with its conserved first and last residue. Each record gives: CDR3 length, D gene, clone size, J gene, V gene, CDR3 DNA, CDR3 protein. The D gene is left open where the match is weak. A clone size is listed for some rows: how often the clone was seen (once, few, many), or a class if it is expanded.

cdr3_length: 15; d_call: .; clone_size: many; j_call: TRBJ2-5; v_call: TRBV6-1; cdr3_nt: TGTGCCAGCACCCCCCCAGGGTCAGTTCAAGAGACCCAGTACTTC; cdr3_aa: CASTPPGSVQETQYF
cdr3_length: 13; d_call: TRBD2; clone_size: many; j_call: TRBJ2-3; v_call: TRBV6-5; cdr3_nt: TGTGCCAGCAGTTACCGACGGGAGGGTTGGCAGTATTTT; cdr3_aa: CASSYRREGWQYF
cdr3_length: 13; d_call: TRBD2; clone_size: many; j_call: TRBJ2-1; v_call: TRBV13; cdr3_nt: TGTGCCAGCACCCGGGGGGAGTACAATGAGCAGTTCTTC; cdr3_aa: CASTRGEYNEQFF
cdr3_length: 13; d_call: .; clone_size: many; j_call: TRBJ1-2; v_call: TRBV6-5; cdr3_nt: TGTGCCAGCAGTTCTTGGGACTTGCATGGCTACACCTTC; cdr3_aa: CASSSWDLHGYTF
cdr3_length: 13; d_call: .; clone_size: many; j_call: TRBJ2-4; v_call: TRBV10-2; cdr3_nt: TGCGCCAGCAGCGACGGGAGTTTAAACATTCAGTACTTC; cdr3_aa: CASSDGSLNIQYF
cdr3_length: 13; d_call: .; clone_size: many; j_call: TRBJ2-6; v_call: TRBV27; cdr3_nt: TGTGCCAGCAGAGGCTCTGGGGCCAACGTCCTGACTTTC; cdr3_aa: CASRGSGANVLTF
cdr3_length: 13; d_call: TRBD2; clone_size: many; j_call: TRBJ2-3; v_call: TRBV29-1; cdr3_nt: TGCAGCGTTGGGGGGGGGATTACAGATACGCAGTATTTT; cdr3_aa: CSVGGGITDTQYF
cdr3_length: 16; d_call: TRBD2; clone_size: many; j_call: TRBJ2-1; v_call: TRBV6-5; cdr3_nt: TGTGCCAGCAGTTACTCGGTAGCGGGAGGGCCCGACGAGCAGTTCTTC; cdr3_aa: CASSYSVAGGPDEQFF
cdr3_length: 13; d_call: .; clone_size: many; j_call: TRBJ2-7; v_call: TRBV7-7; cdr3_nt: TGTGCTAGCAGCTTAGGAACAGAAGACGAGCAGTACTTC; cdr3_aa: CASSLGTEDEQYF
cdr3_length: 15; d_call: .; clone_size: many; j_call: TRBJ1-5; v_call: TRBV20-1; cdr3_nt: TGCAGTGCGCATGGTGGGCAGGGTACCACTCAGCCCCAGCATTTT; cdr3_aa: CSAHGGQGTTQPQHF
cdr3_length: 16; d_call: .; clone_size: .; j_call: TRBJ2-3; v_call: TRBV7-2; cdr3_nt: TGTGCCAGCAGCTTAATGGCGGGGGCGAGGGCAGATACGCAGTATTTT; cdr3_aa: CASSLMAGARADTQYF
cdr3_length: 13; d_call: .; clone_size: many; j_call: TRBJ2-3; v_call: TRBV5-1; cdr3_nt: TGCGCCAGCAGCTTTGGGGTTGCAGATACGCAGTATTTT; cdr3_aa: CASSFGVADTQYF
cdr3_length: 15; d_call: .; clone_size: few; j_call: TRBJ1-5; v_call: TRBV19; cdr3_nt: TGTGCCAGTAGTACCACAGGGACCAGCAATCAGCCCCAGCATTTT; cdr3_aa: CASSTTGTSNQPQHF
cdr3_length: 17; d_call: .; clone_size: many; j_call: TRBJ2-6; v_call: TRBV14; cdr3_nt: TGTGCCAGCAGCCAATCAATCGACCTCTCTGGGGCCAACGTCCTGACTTTC; cdr3_aa: CASSQSIDLSGANVLTF
cdr3_length: 15; d_call: .; clone_size: .; j_call: TRBJ2-7; v_call: TRBV4-1; cdr3_nt: TGCGCCAGCAGCCAGACCCCGGGATTCAACTACGAGCAGTACTTC; cdr3_aa: CASSQTPGFNYEQYF
cdr3_length: 12; d_call: .; clone_size: many; j_call: TRBJ1-1; v_call: TRBV20-1; cdr3_nt: TGCAGTGCAGGGGGGGCCGACACTGAAGCTTTCTTT; cdr3_aa: CSAGGADTEAFF
cdr3_length: 13; d_call: .; clone_size: few; j_call: TRBJ1-5; v_call: TRBV6-5; cdr3_nt: TGTGCCAGCAGAGCAGGCTTAGATCAGCCCCAGCATTTT; cdr3_aa: CASRAGLDQPQHF
cdr3_length: 14; d_call: TRBD2; clone_size: medium-sized; j_call: TRBJ2-4; v_call: TRBV28; cdr3_nt: TGTGCCAGCACCCTAGCGGGAGTTCGGAACATTCAGTACTTC; cdr3_aa: CASTLAGVRNIQYF
cdr3_length: 13; d_call: TRBD1; clone_size: .; j_call: TRBJ1-2; v_call: TRBV20-1; cdr3_nt: TGCAGTGCCGGTATAGGGGGCAACTATGGCTACACCTTC; cdr3_aa: CSAGIGGNYGYTF
cdr3_length: 13; d_call: .; clone_size: many; j_call: TRBJ2-5; v_call: TRBV4-1; cdr3_nt: TGCGCCAGCAGCCAAGACCTAGAGGAGACCCAGTACTTC; cdr3_aa: CASSQDLEETQYF
cdr3_length: 15; d_call: .; clone_size: many; j_call: TRBJ2-3; v_call: TRBV4-1; cdr3_nt: TGCGCCAGCAGCCAAGAGGCACGGGCTTCAGATACGCAGTATTTT; cdr3_aa: CASSQEARASDTQYF
cdr3_length: 13; d_call: .; clone_size: many; j_call: TRBJ1-6; v_call: TRBV6-5; cdr3_nt: TGTGCCAGCAGTTACAAGCGAAATTCACCCCTCCACTTT; cdr3_aa: CASSYKRNSPLHF
cdr3_length: 11; d_call: .; clone_size: .; j_call: TRBJ2-2; v_call: TRBV12-3/TRBV12-4; cdr3_nt: TGTGCCAGCACCCCTTCCGGGGAGCTGTTTTTT; cdr3_aa: CASTPSGELFF
cdr3_length: 13; d_call: TRBD1; clone_size: many; j_call: TRBJ2-7; v_call: TRBV6-2/TRBV6-3; cdr3_nt: TGTGCCAGCAGAGCGACAGGGGGTTACGAGCAGTACTTC; cdr3_aa: CASRATGGYEQYF
cdr3_length: 16; d_call: .; clone_size: many; j_call: TRBJ1-6; v_call: TRBV7-9; cdr3_nt: TGTGCCAGCAGCCGGACAGAAAAAGGACCTAATTCACCCCTCCACTTT; cdr3_aa: CASSRTEKGPNSPLHF
cdr3_length: 12; d_call: .; clone_size: many; j_call: TRBJ1-2; v_call: TRBV5-1; cdr3_nt: TGCGCCAGCAGCTTGACTCCCTATGGCTACACCTTC; cdr3_aa: CASSLTPYGYTF
cdr3_length: 13; d_call: .; clone_size: many; j_call: TRBJ2-3; v_call: TRBV28; cdr3_nt: TGTGCCAGCCAACGACAGTTAACAGATACGCAGTATTTT; cdr3_aa: CASQRQLTDTQYF
cdr3_length: 14; d_call: .; clone_size: .; j_call: TRBJ2-3; v_call: TRBV3-1; cdr3_nt: TGTGCCAGCAGCCAAGGGACTGAGAGAGATACGCAGTATTTT; cdr3_aa: CASSQGTERDTQYF
cdr3_length: 16; d_call: .; clone_size: many; j_call: TRBJ1-5; v_call: TRBV4-1; cdr3_nt: TGCGCCAGCAGCCAAGATCAAGAGGGGATTAAACAGCCCCAGCATTTT; cdr3_aa: CASSQDQEGIKQPQHF
cdr3_length: 14; d_call: .; clone_size: many; j_call: TRBJ1-1; v_call: TRBV20-1; cdr3_nt: TGCAGTGCTAGCGGTCTCCGAACGAACACTGAAGCTTTCTTT; cdr3_aa: CSASGLRTNTEAFF
cdr3_length: 14; d_call: TRBD2; clone_size: many; j_call: TRBJ2-1; v_call: TRBV5-1; cdr3_nt: TGCGCCAGCAGCCCTGGACTAGTTGCCAATGAGCAGTTCTTC; cdr3_aa: CASSPGLVANEQFF
cdr3_length: 13; d_call: .; clone_size: many; j_call: TRBJ2-1; v_call: TRBV5-1; cdr3_nt: TGCGCCAGCAAGATTGCAGACAACAATGAGCAGTTCTTC; cdr3_aa: CASKIADNNEQFF
cdr3_length: 16; d_call: .; clone_size: few; j_call: TRBJ2-3; v_call: TRBV5-5; cdr3_nt: TGTGCCAGCAGCTTGGGGGCGGCCATACCCACAGATACGCAGTATTTT; cdr3_aa: CASSLGAAIPTDTQYF
cdr3_length: 15; d_call: TRBD2; clone_size: many; j_call: TRBJ2-1; v_call: TRBV12-3/TRBV12-4; cdr3_nt: TGTGCCAGCCGCCTCCGGGGACTAGCCTACAATGAGCAGTTCTTC; cdr3_aa: CASRLRGLAYNEQFF
cdr3_length: 15; d_call: TRBD2; clone_size: many; j_call: TRBJ2-2; v_call: TRBV28; cdr3_nt: TGTGCCAGCAGGGTTAGCGGGAGGGCCACCGGGGAGCTGTTTTTT; cdr3_aa: CASRVSGRATGELFF
cdr3_length: 13; d_call: TRBD2; clone_size: many; j_call: TRBJ2-4; v_call: TRBV7-9; cdr3_nt: TGTGCCAGCAGCTTAGCGGGAGGGGCCATTCAGTACTTC; cdr3_aa: CASSLAGGAIQYF
cdr3_length: 14; d_call: TRBD2; clone_size: many; j_call: TRBJ2-7; v_call: TRBV6-1; cdr3_nt: TGTGCCACCTCACTAGCGTTTAGCTCCTACGAGCAGTACTTC; cdr3_aa: CATSLAFSSYEQYF
cdr3_length: 15; d_call: .; clone_size: many; j_call: TRBJ1-1; v_call: TRBV7-6; cdr3_nt: TGTGCCAGCAGCTTAGCACGGGGAGGTGGAACTGAAGCTTTCTTT; cdr3_aa: CASSLARGGGTEAFF
cdr3_length: 16; d_call: TRBD2; clone_size: many; j_call: TRBJ2-7; v_call: TRBV20-1; cdr3_nt: TGCAGTGCTAATAGGCTAGCGGGAACTAACTCCTACGAGCAGTACTTC; cdr3_aa: CSANRLAGTNSYEQYF
cdr3_length: 16; d_call: .; clone_size: many; j_call: TRBJ1-4; v_call: TRBV18; cdr3_nt: TGTGCCAGCTCACCCCGCACGCGGGGGCATAATGAAAAACTGTTTTTT; cdr3_aa: CASSPRTRGHNEKLFF
cdr3_length: 13; d_call: .; clone_size: many; j_call: TRBJ2-5; v_call: TRBV7-2; cdr3_nt: TGTGCCAGCAGCTTAGGGCCACAAGAGACCCAGTACTTC; cdr3_aa: CASSLGPQETQYF
cdr3_length: 14; d_call: .; clone_size: .; j_call: TRBJ1-6; v_call: TRBV6-2/TRBV6-3; cdr3_nt: TGTGCCAGCAAAAGGGACGGGTTCTTCTCTCCCCTCCACTTT; cdr3_aa: CASKRDGFFSPLHF
cdr3_length: 15; d_call: .; clone_size: many; j_call: TRBJ1-2; v_call: TRBV6-6; cdr3_nt: TGTGCCAGCAGCTTGACAGGTCTATCTAACTATGGCTACACCTTC; cdr3_aa: CASSLTGLSNYGYTF
cdr3_length: 15; d_call: TRBD1; clone_size: few; j_call: TRBJ1-6; v_call: TRBV11-2; cdr3_nt: TGTGCCAGCAGTCCCACAGGGGGCAGAAATTCACCCCTCCACTTT; cdr3_aa: CASSPTGGRNSPLHF